This T cell receptor beta chain was retrieved from a study of control samples from healthy donors and cancer patients. Only in-frame clones appear in the TCRdb table, and some are missing; sequencing was by immunoSEQ multiplex PCR. In the table there are around 80,000 clones, 90% to 95% of which are singletons. Sequencing was performed on blood. The receptor was isolated from a man aged 45-65 years in good health.

This CDR3 is CASSQGASSGNTIYF. The CDR3 nucleotides are TGTGCCAGCAGCCAAGGGGCCAGCTCTGGAAACACCATATATTTT. The genes are TRBV14 and TRBJ1-3; D is unresolved. The CDR3 consists of 15 residues. Trimming stripped 1 base from V and 0 bases from J, with 7 bases between. Germline lookup yields CDR1 SGHDN and CDR2 FVKESK. Combining the CDR3 with reference TRBV14 and TRBJ1-3 gives the whole variable domain EAGVTQFPSHSVIEKGQTVTLRCDPISGHDNLYWYRRVMGKEIKFLLHFVKESKQDESGMPNNRFLAERTGGTYSTLKVQPAELEDSGVYFCASSQGASSGNTIYFGEGSWLTVV.